One T cell receptor beta chain is described in this entry. Then a second PCR, running about 7 to 11 cycles, was carried out with a sample-barcoded 5' primer and a J-beta primer mix. TCRdb itself ran the 5' RACE reads through MiXCR, one entry per CDR3 protein. The data hold 890,000 or so distinct CDR3 sequences, with about 62% observed a single time. These data come from a study of blood T cells in healthy people across ages. The CDR3 spans 17 residues. In germline, CDR1 is MDHEN, CDR2 SYDVKM. The germline V and J ends were trimmed by 4 bases and 4 bases, with 20 bases remaining between them. Caucasian, healthy and from Russia, the donors were aged between about 6 and 90.

Sequenced sample: blood. The chain carries TRBV28 and TRBJ1-5; weak D call: TRBD1 (5 bases). The sequence was obtained from a man aged 30 to 45 in good health. CDR3 sequence (DNA): TGTGCCAGCAGTTCCCGTCAGGGAAGTAAGCGGAATCAGCCCCAGCATTTT. It specifies CASSSRQGSKRNQPQHF.